The 14 T cell receptor beta chains below were found in one sample sequenced in a study of blood T cell repertoires in COVID-19. Some clones are missing from TCRdb's copy, which holds only in-frame ones; the method was immunoSEQ multiplex PCR. The repertoire consists of 330,000 or so clones, with about 88% occurring once and the leading ten covering 0.95% to 1.1%. Sample: PBMCs or T cells enriched from blood (not recorded which). Every receptor here comes from a woman under 40 who had been exposed to COVID-19.

The chain links TRBV15 to TRBJ1-1; no clear D gene. The CDR3 is made up of 14 amino acids. V dropped 4 bases and J dropped 5 bases, with 14 bases sitting between them. CDR1 LNHNV and CDR2 YYDKDF come from the germline V gene (reference sequence). CDR3 loop: CATSTQSGRTEAFF. The CDR3 DNA reads as TGTGCCACCAGCACCCAAAGTGGGAGGACTGAAGCTTTCTTT.

This chain joins TRBV28 and TRBJ1-1; D may be TRBD1 (6 bases). This CDR3 is built from 12 residues. V dropped 8 bases and J dropped 1 base, with 8 bases sitting between them. CDR1 is MDHEN, CDR2 SYDVKM, per germline. Here the CDR3 DNA reads TGTGCCAGCTTACAGGGGAACACTGAAGCTTTCTTT. It is translated as CASLQGNTEAFF.

The chain recombines TRBV9 with TRBJ1-1, with a possible D match to TRBD1 (6 bases). The germline CDR1 and CDR2 sequences are SGDLS and YYNGEE. The CDR3 totals 12 residues. V lost 3 bases and J 8 bases, leaving 11 bases between the germline ends. CDR3 region: CASSEGTSEAFF. Here the CDR3 DNA reads TGTGCCAGCAGCGAGGGGACATCGGAAGCTTTCTTT.

This rearrangement joins TRBV24-1 to TRBJ2-2; 7 nucleotides agree with TRBD2. CDR1 KGHDR and CDR2 SFDVKD come from the germline V gene. V lost 7 bases to trimming and J lost 4 bases; unmatched junction nucleotides: 14. The CDR3 has 17 amino acids. The CDR3 is CATSARFERETTGELFF. In DNA form, the CDR3 reads TGTGCCACCAGCGCCCGGTTTGAGCGGGAAACCACCGGGGAGCTGTTTTTT.

V is TRBV18 and J is TRBJ2-5; the match to TRBD1 covers 7 bases. The junction had 6 bases not matched to a gene; V was cut back by 5 bases and J by 3 bases. CDR3 length: 14 residues. Germline V gene lookup returns CDR1 KGHSH and CDR2 LQKENI. The CDR3 DNA reads TGTGCCAGCTCATTAGGGACAGTCAAAGAGACCCAGTACTTC. The encoded protein is CASSLGTVKETQYF.

The rearrangement uses TRBV3-1 (or the pseudogene TRBV3-2) and TRBJ2-1; 11 bases match TRBD2. This CDR3 comprises 15 residues. CDR1 and CDR2 (germline): LGHDT, YNNKEL (reference sequence). J lost 6 bases, V lost 2 bases, and 3 bases had no gene match. DNA of the CDR3: TGTGCCAGCAGCCAACAACTAGCGGGAGCCAATGAGCAGTTCTTC. Translated: CASSQQLAGANEQFF.

The chain uses TRBV5-6 and TRBJ2-7; 7 bases are shared with TRBD1. V shed 4 bases and J 0 bases; nucleotides not matched to a gene: 1. The CDR3 runs to 13 residues. The germline gives CDR1 SGHDT, CDR2 YYEEEE. The CDR3 nucleotides read TGTGCCAGCAGCCCAGGGGGCTCCTACGAGCAGTACTTC. This codes for CASSPGGSYEQYF.

The V gene is TRBV27, the J gene TRBJ1-5; tentative D call: TRBD1 (5 bases). Trimming removed 7 bases at V and 1 base at J, with 14 bases between. This CDR3 is 15 amino acids long. Germline V gene data show CDR1 as MNHEY and CDR2 as SMNVEV (reference sequence). CDR3 in DNA: TGTGCCAGCAAGTGGGGCACAGACAGCAATCAGCCCCAGCATTTT. This codes for CASKWGTDSNQPQHF.

The table lists this clone with a count of one. This chain links TRBV24-1 with TRBJ2-1, with TRBD2 as a possible D gene (5 bases). V was trimmed by 7 bases and J by 10 bases, leaving 13 bases between them. The CDR3 contains 12 residues. Per the germline V gene, CDR1 is KGHDR and CDR2 is SFDVKD. The CDR3 DNA is TGTGCCACCAGGACCCTCGGCGGGGAGCAGTTCTTC. It translates to CATRTLGGEQFF.

The chain links TRBV28 to TRBJ2-7; 11 bases fit TRBD2. The CDR3 contains 15 residues. CDR1 is MDHEN, CDR2 SYDVKM, per germline. V lost 6 bases and J lost 3; bases outside the gene matches: 7. In DNA, the CDR3 is TGTGCCAGCAGCCTGCCAGGACTAGCGGGCTACGAGCAGTACTTC. Translating it yields CASSLPGLAGYEQYF.

With regard to this clone: Germline is not matched at one junction end, which may reflect a read error. V gene TRBV19 combines with J gene TRBJ2-1, with 7 bases that match TRBD2. CDR3 length: 14 residues. Germline V CDR1 and CDR2: LNHDA, SQIVND (reference sequence). This CDR3 is CASSRRDYYYEQFF. CDR3 DNA: TGTGCCAGTAGTCGCAGGGACTACTACTATGAGCAGTTCTTC.

The table lists this clone with a few counts. The chain has TRBV6-5 and TRBJ2-5; unclear D gene. The CDR3 has 14 amino acids. Germline V gives CDR1 MNHEY, CDR2 SVGAGI. V gave up 6 bases and J gave up 1 base, with 12 bases separating them. The chain's CDR3 is CASSPFAAQETQYF. The CDR3 nucleotides read TGTGCCAGCAGCCCCTTTGCGGCCCAAGAGACCCAGTACTTC.

The chain employs TRBV9 and TRBJ2-3; D is ambiguous. V lost 0 bases and J 4 bases, leaving 9 bases between the germline ends. This CDR3 is built from 14 residues. Germline lookup yields CDR1 SGDLS and CDR2 YYNGEE. DNA for the CDR3: TGTGCCAGCAGCGTAGAGCCCCTAGCAGATACGCAGTATTTT. This encodes CASSVEPLADTQYF.

The chain has TRBV29-1 and TRBJ1-1, with TRBD1 matching over 7 bases. The CDR3 covers 12 residues. The junction had 3 bases not matched to a gene; V was cut back by 7 bases and J by 1 base. The germline V gene encodes CDR1 SQVTM and CDR2 ANQGSEA. CDR3 in amino acids: CSAGTANTEAFF. The CDR3 coding sequence is TGCAGCGCCGGGACAGCGAACACTGAAGCTTTCTTT.